The 13 T cell receptor beta chains below were found in one sample sequenced in a study of T-cell memory formation after mild COVID-19. TCRdb re-called the 5' RACE reads through MiXCR, storing one row per CDR3 protein. Found here are hundreds of thousands of distinct CDR3 sequences, about 15% of them singletons; the top ten hold roughly a fifth. The material sequenced was PBMCs or a T cell subset sorted from them (not recorded which). Receptors originate from a man aged 18 to 30 who had mild COVID-19 (a few samples of this study predate the infection). Cell type and time point are not known.

The chain couples TRBV20-1 to TRBJ1-1; possibly TRBD1 for D (5 bases). Germline V CDR1 and CDR2: DFQATT, SNEGSKA (reference sequence). There are 11 residues in the CDR3. Deletions cut 5 bases from V and 3 bases from J, with 7 bases between. The CDR3: CSAEGYTEAFF. In nucleotides, the CDR3 is TGCAGTGCTGAGGGGTACACTGAAGCTTTCTTT.

There are a few counts of this clonotype. The chain couples TRBV6-5 to TRBJ1-2; maybe TRBD1 (5 bases). CDR1 and CDR2 (germline): MNHEY, SVGAGI. CDR3 size: 15 residues. The V end was cut by 6 bases, the J end by 4 bases, with 18 bases between. As DNA, the CDR3 is TGTGCCAGCAGCTCGAGGGGTCGGAGAATCTATGGCTACACCTTC. The encoded protein is CASSSRGRRIYGYTF.

The chain couples TRBV5-1 to TRBJ2-2, with a weak D call TRBD2 (5 bases). Trimming took 4 bases from V and 0 from J, leaving 13 bases between them. In germline, CDR1 is SGHRS, CDR2 YFSETQ. This CDR3 has 16 amino acids. This CDR3 reads CASSGGSIPNTGELFF. In DNA, the CDR3 is TGCGCCAGCAGCGGCGGGTCTATTCCGAACACCGGGGAGCTGTTTTTT.

This clonotype was detected a few times. This rearrangement joins TRBV6-2 or TRBV6-3 to TRBJ1-1; D unclear. The CDR3 contains 13 residues. The germline V gene encodes CDR1 MNHEY and CDR2 SVGEGT. With 7 bases removed from V and 4 bases from J, the gap between germline ends came to 13 bases. The CDR3: CASTLGWGTEAFF. The DNA of the CDR3 is TGTGCCAGCACCTTGGGGTGGGGCACTGAAGCTTTCTTT.

The rearrangement uses TRBV4-2 and TRBJ2-1; 12 nucleotides align to TRBD2. This CDR3 spans 17 amino acids. The V gene's germline CDR1 is LGHNA and CDR2 YNFKEQ. The junction had 9 bases not matched to a gene; V was cut back by 1 base and J by 8 bases. The CDR3 is CASSQVGRTSGVHEQFF. CDR3 sequence (DNA): TGTGCCAGCAGCCAAGTAGGCCGGACTAGCGGGGTGCATGAGCAGTTCTTC.

The chain employs TRBV27 and TRBJ1-2; D is perhaps TRBD1 (5 bases). V lost 4 bases to trimming and J lost 3 bases, with 12 bases between them. Germline V gene data show CDR1 as MNHEY and CDR2 as SMNVEV (reference sequence). The CDR3 extends over 14 amino acids. The CDR3 sequence is CASSWRSGDYGYTF. CDR3 coding DNA: TGTGCCAGCAGTTGGAGATCGGGGGACTATGGCTACACCTTC.

This clonotype was seen just once. This may be a read error, as it is one base from a much larger clone. The V gene is TRBV7-2, the J gene TRBJ2-7; D might be TRBD1 (6 bases). Germline V gene sequence: CDR1 SGHTA, CDR2 FQGNSA. The CDR3 covers 14 residues. V lost 3 bases, J lost 0 bases, and 9 bases lay in between. The CDR3 nucleotides read TGTGCCAGCAGCTTGGGGGACATCTCCTACGAGCAGTACTTC. It translates to CASSLGDISYEQYF.

This chain uses TRBV6-5 with TRBJ1-1; D is undetermined. CDR3 length: 15 residues. The V end lost 2 bases, the J end lost 5 bases, and 15 bases lay between the germline ends. The V gene's germline CDR1 is MNHEY and CDR2 SVGAGI. The CDR3 DNA reads TGTGCCAGCAGTTACCTGAAGCCAGGCGGGACTGAAGCTTTCTTT. Translation gives CASSYLKPGGTEAFF.

The chain links TRBV6-5 to TRBJ2-2, with 11 bases matching TRBD2. V lost 5 bases to trimming and J lost 6 bases; unmatched junction nucleotides: 5. The CDR3 length is 15 residues. Germline V lookup: CDR1 MNHEY, CDR2 SVGAGI. CDR3 loop: CASSDIAGGPGELFF. The DNA of the CDR3 is TGTGCCAGCAGTGACATAGCGGGGGGGCCCGGGGAGCTGTTTTTT.

This clonotype came up a few times. V usage is TRBV7-2 and J usage is TRBJ2-1; 11 bases are shared with TRBD2. The CDR3 spans 15 residues. CDR1 and CDR2 (germline): SGHTA, FQGNSA. Losses at the gene ends were 5 bases for V and 15 bases for J; bases not matched to a gene: 15. CDR3 region: CASSPASGSGGVRFF. DNA of the CDR3: TGTGCCAGCAGCCCCGCTTCGGGTAGCGGGGGGGTTAGGTTCTTC.

This clonotype was counted only a few times. The CDR3 sequence: CASSAVLSGGKGTQYF. The CDR3 DNA sequence: TGTGCCAGCAGTGCCGTACTAAGCGGGGGGAAGGGTACGCAGTATTTT. The chain couples TRBV28 to TRBJ2-3; TRBD2 aligns across 9 bases. The CDR3 totals 16 residues. V shed 5 bases, J shed 8 bases, and the junction held 14 bases outside the gene matches. Germline V gene lookup returns CDR1 MDHEN and CDR2 SYDVKM.

This clonotype was seen many times. The chain uses TRBV24-1 and TRBJ2-1; 8 bases match TRBD2. With 1 base clipped from V and 9 bases from J, the junction kept 10 bases outside the gene matches. The CDR3 has 16 residues. Germline V gene lookup returns CDR1 KGHDR and CDR2 SFDVKD. The CDR3 sequence is CATSDFAGGPFIEQFF. CDR3 bases: TGTGCCACCAGTGATTTTGCGGGGGGACCCTTCATTGAGCAGTTCTTC.

This chain joins TRBV5-5 and TRBJ1-1; maybe TRBD1 (6 bases). This CDR3 comprises 17 residues. V was pared by 4 bases and J by 1 base, with 20 bases between. Germline V gene data show CDR1 as SGHKS and CDR2 as YYEKEE (reference sequence). DNA of the CDR3: TGTGCCAGCAGCCAGATCGAGAGGGGGACGGGGAACACTGAAGCTTTCTTT. This gives the protein CASSQIERGTGNTEAFF. The whole variable domain, filled in from reference TRBV5-5 and TRBJ1-1, reads DAGVTQSPTHLIKTRGQQVTLRCSPISGHKSVSWYQQVLGQGPQFIFQYYEKEERGRGNFPDRFSARQFPNYSSELNVNALLLGDSALYLCASSQIERGTGNTEAFFGQGTRLTVV.